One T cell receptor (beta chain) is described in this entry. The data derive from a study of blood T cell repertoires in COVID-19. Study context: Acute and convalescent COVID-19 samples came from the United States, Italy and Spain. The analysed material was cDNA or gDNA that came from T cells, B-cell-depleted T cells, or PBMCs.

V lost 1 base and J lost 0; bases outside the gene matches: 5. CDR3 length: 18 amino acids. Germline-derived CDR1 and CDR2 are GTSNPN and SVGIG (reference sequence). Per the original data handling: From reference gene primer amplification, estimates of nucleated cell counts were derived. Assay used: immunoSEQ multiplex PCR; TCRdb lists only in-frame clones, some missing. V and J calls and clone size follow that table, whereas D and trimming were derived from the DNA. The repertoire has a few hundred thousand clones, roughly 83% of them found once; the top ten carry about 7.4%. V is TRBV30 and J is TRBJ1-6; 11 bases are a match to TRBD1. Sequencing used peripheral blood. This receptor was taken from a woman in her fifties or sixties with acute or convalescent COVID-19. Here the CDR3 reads CAWSGGTGGSSYNSPLHF. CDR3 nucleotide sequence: TGTGCCTGGAGTGGGGGGACAGGGGGGAGCTCCTATAATTCACCCCTCCACTTT.